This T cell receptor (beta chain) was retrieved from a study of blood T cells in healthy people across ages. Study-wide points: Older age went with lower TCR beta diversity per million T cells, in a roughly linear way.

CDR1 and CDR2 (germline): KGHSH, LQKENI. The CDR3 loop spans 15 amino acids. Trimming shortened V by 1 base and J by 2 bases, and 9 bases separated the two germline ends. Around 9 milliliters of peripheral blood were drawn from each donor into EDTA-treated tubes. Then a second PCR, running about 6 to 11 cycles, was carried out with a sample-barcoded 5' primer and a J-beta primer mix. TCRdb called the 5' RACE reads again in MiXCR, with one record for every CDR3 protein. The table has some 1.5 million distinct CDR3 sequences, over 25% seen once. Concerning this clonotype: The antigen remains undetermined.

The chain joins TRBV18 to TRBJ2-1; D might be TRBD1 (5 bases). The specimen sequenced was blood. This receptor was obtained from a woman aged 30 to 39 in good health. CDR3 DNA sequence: TGTGCCAGCTCACCACAGGGGCCCACCTACAATGAGCAGTTCTTC. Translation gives CASSPQGPTYNEQFF. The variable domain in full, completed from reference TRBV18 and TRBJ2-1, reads NAGVMQNPRHLVRRRGQEARLRCSPMKGHSHVYWYRQLPEEGLKFMVYLQKENIIDESGMPKERFSAEFPKEGPSILRIQQVVRGDSAAYFCASSPQGPTYNEQFFGPGTRLTVL.